Sequencing of this TCR beta chain was carried out in a study of blood T cell repertoires in COVID-19. Across the study: PBMCs, B-cell-depleted T cells, or T cells provided the cDNA or gDNA that made up the material.

The ends were cut back, 7 bases at V and 3 bases at J, with 3 bases in the middle. The CDR3 spans 11 residues. Seattle-derived patients entered the study during active infection and were followed longitudinally. This clone has more than one count but fewer than ten. Authors' methods: Amplification from reference gene primers served as the basis for estimated nucleated cell counts. Only in-frame clones appear in the TCRdb table, and some are missing; sequencing was by immunoSEQ multiplex PCR. The V and J calls and clone size were taken over from that table, and D and trimming were inferred from the DNA. The data show about 220,000 clones, around 83% seen once.

This receptor was obtained from a woman at least 80 years old with COVID-19, enrolled during active disease. This rearrangement joins TRBV12-3 or TRBV12-4 to TRBJ2-2; the D is unclear. Material: peripheral blood. CDR3 sequence: CASTYTGELFF. For the CDR3, the DNA is TGTGCCAGCACCTACACCGGGGAGCTGTTTTTT.